The rows below give T cell receptor beta chains drawn from one sample of a study of molecular identifiers for immune sequencing clone quantification. MiXCR was run by TCRdb on the PCR reads, yielding one entry per CDR3 protein. The sample lists approximately 500,000 distinct CDR3 sequences, about a fifth occurring once. Sequenced input: naive CD8+ T cells from blood, with Jurkat cell RNA spiked in. The origin of the receptors is a human donor in good health. Some libraries in this study had Jurkat cell RNA spiked in. Each CDR3 is given with its conserved first and last residue. Each record gives: clone size, V gene, CDR3 protein. A row's size may be missing; if present it is once, few, many or a size class.

>-|TRBV27
CASSLLAGIQETQYF
>many|TRBV4-3
CASSQDRGEQETQYF
>-|TRBV24-1
CATSLGGLVHIQYF
>many|TRBV20-1
CSAGTRGLVETQYF
>-|TRBV20-1
CSARIRDIDYEQYF
>-|TRBV20-1
CSARGTQGLAGAGELFF
>-|TRBV2
CASSEVDRGNYGYTF
>-|TRBV28
CAGSVGRSPAKNIQYF
>many|TRBV29-1
CSVEGGAGPVETQYF
>few|TRBV7-6
CASSLAGGYSGNTIYF
>-|TRBV5-6
CASSFGGTGVYGYTF
>many|TRBV12-3/TRBV12-4
CASSPWGYSNQPQHF
>many|TRBV20-1
CSARGPSNQPQHF
>many|TRBV4-3
CASSQDRGVMNTEAFF
>-|TRBV29-1
CSATARRTNTGELFF
>many|TRBV2
CASSEKRTNQPQHF
>once|TRBV11-2
CASSLVTGKYGIF
>many|TRBV6-2/TRBV6-3
CASNQVRDYSYEQYF
>many|TRBV12-3/TRBV12-4
CASSPGQGANEKLFF
>many|TRBV29-1
CSVEGGTFMNTEAFF
>many|TRBV20-1
CSASTTYTYEQYF
>-|TRBV5-3
CASSSQDRGGETQYF
>few|TRBV6-2/TRBV6-3
CASRPTLAGGRETQYF
>-|TRBV24-1
CATSGGRGETQYF
>few|TRBV7-9
CASSFPADGYEKLFF
>few|TRBV27
CASRTQGAGTEAFF
>-|TRBV30
CAGFRDLSEAFF
>-|TRBV20-1
CSARDLLGQSYEQYF
>-|TRBV15
CATSTGAGGRYEKLFF
>few|TRBV20-1
CSARSQATNEKLFF
>few|TRBV4-3
CASSQEMGQGWTDTQYF
>-|TRBV28
CASSFKDMWYEQYF
>few|TRBV15
CATSRDLRVVSLHF
>-|TRBV6-1
CASTTGGFTEAFF
>-|TRBV4-1
CASSQVTGGWYEQYF
>many|TRBV5-6
CASSLGLAEPAEQYF
>few|TRBV12-3/TRBV12-4
CASTFPSDTQYF
>-|TRBV11-2
CASSLGTGGSSPLHF
>-|TRBV4-1
CASSQVEQGNEQYF
>few|TRBV14
CASSQSTRNTGELFF
>few|TRBV6-5
CASSYGTSDYNEQFF
>many|TRBV7-2
CASSLDYGDNEQFF
>-|TRBV20-1
CSASRLAEAYEQYF
>many|TRBV28
CASSFRGPLDYGYTF
>many|TRBV4-2
CASSQTDSGANVLTF
>-|TRBV10-3
CAISETRTSGSGEQYF
>many|TRBV5-6
CASSLGPSSTDTQYF
>-|TRBV5-3
CASSFRSTGTQYF
>many|TRBV13
CASSLTSAGEQFF
>few|TRBV11-2
CASKAVSYNEQFF
>-|TRBV14
CASSQLPNSGNTIYF
>many|TRBV7-9
CASSFPVNTEAFF